This TCR beta chain was profiled in a study of CD8 T cells in ankylosing spondylitis. Library preparation for TCR beta used quantitative 5'-RACE with molecular barcodes. TCRdb reprocessed the 5' RACE reads via MiXCR and lists one record per CDR3 protein. The sample yields approximately 300,000 distinct CDR3 sequences, under 8.5% seen once. Losses at the gene ends were 3 bases for V and 8 bases for J; bases not matched to a gene: 4. This CDR3 is built from 14 residues. Regarding the study as a whole: One TCR beta motif, made up of roughly 8 highly homologous variants, appeared characteristic of ankylosing spondylitis blood. Reportedly, disease-linked clones are significantly enriched in ankylosing spondylitis patients' matched synovial fluid. The disease-linked clones had a CD8+ phenotype and low blood frequencies.

This clonotype came up a few times. Its antigen is unidentified. Sequencing was carried out using blood, either unsorted or a sorted T cell fraction (not recorded which). This receptor was obtained from a male donor with ankylosing spondylitis. This chain connects TRBV12-3 or TRBV12-4 to TRBJ2-1; 10 positions agree with TRBD2. CDR3 protein: CASSLSGRAYEQFF. In DNA, the CDR3 is TGTGCCAGCAGTTTGAGCGGGAGGGCCTATGAGCAGTTCTTC.